These T cell receptor beta chains were read from a single sample in a study of neurological immune-mediated disorders. In TCRdb, the 5' RACE reads were re-called with MiXCR into one record per CDR3 protein. The data show 50,000 or so distinct CDR3 sequences, roughly 17% seen once. The source material was PBMCs. These receptors all come from a man between 60 and 75 years old in good health. Both conserved end residues are part of each CDR3.

CASRTGQGSKQYF	TRBV5-1	TRBJ2-7
CASSVASAPGVSEQFF	TRBV9	TRBJ2-1
CAPRVLRTDTQYF	TRBV2	TRBJ2-3
CASSQQGKTYEQYF	TRBV3-1	TRBJ2-7
CSASTVNQPQHF	TRBV20-1	TRBJ1-5
CSVRAGFNYGYTF	TRBV29-1	TRBJ1-2
CASSRSQAGGRTGELFF	TRBV7-2	TRBJ2-2
CASSSTGEYYEQYF	TRBV27	TRBJ2-7
CASSHREDWGAKETQYF	TRBV28	TRBJ2-5
CASSLERRSEAFF	TRBV7-8	TRBJ1-1
CASSPDTGNNIQYF	TRBV5-1	TRBJ2-4
CSASGDRVYEQYF	TRBV20-1	TRBJ2-7
CASSSGTGLTYEQYF	TRBV5-6	TRBJ2-7
CASSLGVQDSDTQYF	TRBV7-6	TRBJ2-3
CASSSRSDWAGEQYF	TRBV6-5	TRBJ2-7
CASKGQNTGELFF	TRBV28	TRBJ2-2
CAWSKGSNQPQHF	TRBV30	TRBJ1-5
CASSSRQGSEQYF	TRBV5-1	TRBJ2-7
CSVSSGGDVEKLFF	TRBV29-1	TRBJ1-4
CASSPWASGRGEQYF	TRBV18	TRBJ2-7
CANIQTTNTEAFF	TRBV14	TRBJ1-1
CSARTTGLQTQYF	TRBV20-1	TRBJ2-5
CSARDLRRVSNEQFF	TRBV20-1	TRBJ2-1
CASSLGTSGSTDTQYF	TRBV5-5	TRBJ2-3
CATSAMWAGNNEQFF	TRBV24-1	TRBJ2-1
CASSRPLTEGQETQYF	TRBV7-9	TRBJ2-5
CASSLRIQGSQETQYF	TRBV5-5	TRBJ2-5
CAVQDRGLGETQYF	TRBV10-3	TRBJ2-5
CAITPDREGSGYTF	TRBV10-3	TRBJ1-2
CASSEVLRGPQYF	TRBV25-1	TRBJ2-5
CSARDPGLAGGKETQYF	TRBV20-1	TRBJ2-5
CASSLVRTATYEQYF	TRBV7-2	TRBJ2-7
CASNRGGGNEKLFF	TRBV4-2	TRBJ1-4
CAISEGREVVKTQYF	TRBV10-3	TRBJ2-5
CASSQPGHVYEQYF	TRBV3-1	TRBJ2-7
CASSDPGDTGNTIYF	TRBV6-1	TRBJ1-3
CASSLSRDFASYEQYF	TRBV7-8	TRBJ2-7
CASSPKTGEAYEQYF	TRBV7-2	TRBJ2-7
CASSLEAGPSYEQYF	TRBV5-5	TRBJ2-7
CASSSQRTVTPYGYTF	TRBV28	TRBJ1-2
CSARDPTSGAYNEQFF	TRBV20-1	TRBJ2-1
CAISDSGGVYEQYF	TRBV10-3	TRBJ2-7
CASSPFSGGYSPLHF	TRBV9	TRBJ1-6
CASSQGLANQETQYF	TRBV3-1	TRBJ2-5
CASSLGAGNYGYTF	TRBV7-8	TRBJ1-2
CASSLASGEAYEQFF	TRBV7-9	TRBJ2-1
CASSRGLALSYNEQFF	TRBV6-4	TRBJ2-1
CAISDPGGTYEQYF	TRBV10-3	TRBJ2-7
CSARQGAGDTQYF	TRBV20-1	TRBJ2-3
CSVRTGFQETQYF	TRBV29-1	TRBJ2-5